This T cell receptor (beta chain) was captured by sequencing in a study of blood T cell repertoires in COVID-19. For the study at large: Samples taken during acute and convalescent COVID-19 were collected in the United States, Italy and Spain.

There are 16 residues in the CDR3. Germline assignment: CDR1 LNHDA and CDR2 SQIVND (reference sequence). With 5 bases removed from V and 0 bases from J, the gap between germline ends came to 14 bases. Per the study methods: From reference gene primer amplification, estimates of nucleated cell counts were derived. TCRdb keeps only in-frame clones here, not all; method: immunoSEQ multiplex PCR. D and trimming come from the DNA, and the V and J calls and clone size come from that table. The table lists approximately 150,000 clones, just under 85% of them singletons. Participants were aged about 18 to 89 years from approximately 25 US areas. Two consecutive negative NP/OP PCR tests, clearance, or resolved symptoms defined Cohort 3 recovery.

The genes are TRBV19 and TRBJ2-1; D might be TRBD2 (6 bases). What was sequenced was PBMCs or T cells enriched from blood (not recorded which). This TCR derives from a woman aged 40 to 55 who had recovered from COVID-19. The CDR3 region is CASSPEAGHSYNEQFF. In DNA form, the CDR3 reads TGTGCCAGTAGTCCCGAAGCGGGCCACTCCTACAATGAGCAGTTCTTC.